A selection of T cell receptor beta chains follows, all from one sample in a study of CD8 T cells in ankylosing spondylitis. Each CDR3 protein gets one entry after TCRdb re-called the 5' RACE reads with MiXCR. The sample has roughly 700,000 distinct CDR3 sequences; around 19% are singletons. What was sequenced was blood, either unsorted or a sorted T cell fraction (not recorded which). Receptor source: a male donor with ankylosing spondylitis. Both conserved end residues are trimmed from each CDR3. Clone size, where shown, is once, few, many, or a class for clones that have expanded.

clone size,V gene,CDR3 protein
.,TRBV24-1,ATSDLGQRSYNEQF
few,TRBV7-2,ASSLPSGYGFTGELF
few,TRBV24-1,ATSVGRGAGNEQF
.,TRBV27,ASRPWTGTNNQPQH
once,TRBV5-6,ASSLMDREQF
.,TRBV6-4,ASSDSPGQGPGNTIY
few,TRBV2,ASSDKVRVWETQY
once,TRBV10-2,ASSEHGFNTEAF
.,TRBV7-9,ASSLGLQPTDTQY
.,TRBV24-1,ATSDTPGGRRETQY
few,TRBV6-1,ASSEAPPDRDNEQF
.,TRBV6-5,ASSYDWSGPQH
few,TRBV6-1,ASTRGGSGLPRTQY
few,TRBV5-1,ASSTGQVTVENGYT
.,TRBV7-9,ASSRSPSPGGTEAF
few,TRBV18,ASSPRREWYEQF
few,TRBV28,ASRSDRVSFLAF
.,TRBV29-1,SAEAGGHEETQY
.,TRBV3-1,ASSQDSGAEQY
.,TRBV5-1,ASSLDRTGNSPLH
.,TRBV12-3/TRBV12-4,ASVDSGRAVDTQY
few,TRBV12-3/TRBV12-4,ASSSDWEETQY
few,TRBV9,ANHPYRDRGGEQY
.,TRBV5-6,ASSPVGGDTQY
.,TRBV20-1,SASISGEGNTIY
.,TRBV5-8,ASSLDAGWGKLF
.,TRBV6-1,ASSTDRGRSEKLF
few,TRBV28,ASRTGGGSSYEQY
.,TRBV7-9,ASSLGQQGLGEAF
once,TRBV7-2,ASSLRLAGVLGEQF
few,TRBV4-1,ASSPRHGGANYGYT
.,TRBV4-3,ASSQDLVTSRGGEQY
.,TRBV11-2,ASSFRPIPGVDTQY
many,TRBV6-5,ASSYTRTGNTIY
many,TRBV12-3/TRBV12-4,ASRDKGEQF
.,TRBV30,AWSVSRTGGGDTQY
.,TRBV9,ASSVVGGGSYNEQF
.,TRBV4-1,ASSSPGGGHTGELF
few,TRBV25-1,ASSAALAGISTDTQY
many,TRBV20-1,SPRDRGNEKLF
few,TRBV6-5,ASSYPQGQKTKQF
.,TRBV7-3,ASSLTGRSTDTQY
few,TRBV12-3/TRBV12-4,ASSLAPKRQGDYSNQPQH
.,TRBV20-1,SARVGQGNQPQH
.,TRBV12-5,ASGTDGNTEAF
.,TRBV29-1,SVHYRENTEAF
.,TRBV11-3,ASSLVGQGKTRGWRLYNEQF
many,TRBV11-3,ASSPGTGGFDGYT
few,TRBV7-9,ASSLPGSNTGELF
.,TRBV12-3/TRBV12-4,ASSSGPGKETQY
.,TRBV10-3,AISGTSGGYEQY
.,TRBV20-1,SASQPEAEAF
many,TRBV12-3/TRBV12-4,ASSLGTDQETQY
many,TRBV5-1,ASSLRGWDTEAF
few,TRBV10-3,AISAASGGQETQY